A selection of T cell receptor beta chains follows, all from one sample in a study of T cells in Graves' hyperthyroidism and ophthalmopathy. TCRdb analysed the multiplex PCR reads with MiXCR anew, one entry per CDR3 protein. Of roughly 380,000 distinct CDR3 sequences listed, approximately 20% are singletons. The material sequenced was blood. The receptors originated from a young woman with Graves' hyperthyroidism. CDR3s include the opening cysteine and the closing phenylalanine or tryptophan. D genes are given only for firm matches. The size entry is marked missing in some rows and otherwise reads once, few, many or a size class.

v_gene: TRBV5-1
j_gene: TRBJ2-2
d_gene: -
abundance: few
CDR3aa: CASSPTQYTGELFF
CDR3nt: TGCGCCAGCAGCCCAACTCAGTACACCGGGGAGCTGTTTTTT

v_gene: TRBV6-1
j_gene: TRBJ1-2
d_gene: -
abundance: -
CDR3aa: CASTQGGHGYTF
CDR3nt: TGTGCCAGCACTCAAGGGGGGCACGGCTACACCTTC

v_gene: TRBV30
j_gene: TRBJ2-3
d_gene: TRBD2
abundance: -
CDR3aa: CAWSLAGVSDTQYF
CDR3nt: TGTGCCTGGAGCTTAGCGGGGGTATCAGATACGCAGTATTTT

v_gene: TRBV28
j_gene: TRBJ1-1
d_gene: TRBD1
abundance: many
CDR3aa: CASRTRDSEAFF
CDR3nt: TGTGCCAGCAGGACCCGGGACAGTGAAGCTTTCTTT

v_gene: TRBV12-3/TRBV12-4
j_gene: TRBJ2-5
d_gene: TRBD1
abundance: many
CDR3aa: CASTGTGFGETQYF
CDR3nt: TGTGCCAGCACCGGGACAGGGTTTGGCGAGACCCAGTACTTC

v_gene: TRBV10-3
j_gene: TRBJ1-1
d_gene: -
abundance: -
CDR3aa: CAISKGGTEAFF
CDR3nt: TGTGCCATCAGCAAGGGGGGGACTGAAGCTTTCTTT

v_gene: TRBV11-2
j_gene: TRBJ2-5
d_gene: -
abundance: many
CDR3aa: CASSPQGYQETQYF
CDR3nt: TGTGCCAGCAGCCCACAGGGTTACCAAGAGACCCAGTACTTC

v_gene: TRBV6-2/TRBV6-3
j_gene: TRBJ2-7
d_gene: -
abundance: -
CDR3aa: CASSYRDLPYEQYF
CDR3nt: TGTGCCAGCAGTTACCGGGACTTACCCTACGAGCAGTACTTC

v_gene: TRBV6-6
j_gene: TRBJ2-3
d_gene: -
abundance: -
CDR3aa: CASTPEGEFTDTQYF
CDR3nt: TGTGCCAGCACCCCCGAGGGGGAATTCACAGATACGCAGTATTTT

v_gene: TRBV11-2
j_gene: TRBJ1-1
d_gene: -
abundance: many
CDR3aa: CASSPSRVKTEAFF
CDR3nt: TGTGCCAGCAGCCCGAGCAGGGTTAAAACTGAAGCTTTCTTT

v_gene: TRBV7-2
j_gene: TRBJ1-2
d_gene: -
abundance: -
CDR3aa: CALSGARDYGYTF
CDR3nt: TGTGCCTTGTCGGGGGCGCGGGACTATGGCTACACCTTC

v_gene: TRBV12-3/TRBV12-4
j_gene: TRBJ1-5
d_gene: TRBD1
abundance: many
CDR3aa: CASSFLTGGNQPQHF
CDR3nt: TGTGCCAGCAGTTTCCTCACAGGGGGGAATCAGCCCCAGCATTTT

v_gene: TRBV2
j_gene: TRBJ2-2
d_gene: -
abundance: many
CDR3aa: CASTGEVGELFF
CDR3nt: TGTGCCAGCACAGGAGAGGTCGGGGAGCTGTTTTTT

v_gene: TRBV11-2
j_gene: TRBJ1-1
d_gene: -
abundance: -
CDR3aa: CASSYRVMNTEAFF
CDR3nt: TGTGCCAGCAGCTACAGGGTTATGAACACTGAAGCTTTCTTT

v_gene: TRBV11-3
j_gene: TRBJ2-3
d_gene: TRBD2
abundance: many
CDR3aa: CASSFGGGNTDTQYF
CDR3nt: TGTGCCAGCAGCTTCGGGGGGGGAAACACAGATACGCAGTATTTT

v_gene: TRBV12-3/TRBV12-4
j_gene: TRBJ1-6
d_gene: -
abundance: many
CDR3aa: CASSLVGGLSPLHF
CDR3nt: TGTGCCAGCAGTTTAGTCGGGGGGTTATCACCCCTCCACTTT

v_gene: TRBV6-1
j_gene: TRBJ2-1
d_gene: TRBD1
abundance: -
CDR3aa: CASRVEDRYFYNEQFF
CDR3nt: TGTGCCAGCAGAGTGGAGGACAGGTATTTTTACAATGAGCAGTTCTTC

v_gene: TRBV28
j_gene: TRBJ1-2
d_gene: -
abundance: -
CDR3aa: CASGLVGAGVGYTF
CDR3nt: TGTGCCAGCGGCCTCGTGGGGGCGGGGGTTGGCTACACCTTC

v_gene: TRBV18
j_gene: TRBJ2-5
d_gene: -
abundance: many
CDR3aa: CASSPNQETQYF
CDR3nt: TGTGCCAGCTCACCGAACCAAGAGACCCAGTACTTC

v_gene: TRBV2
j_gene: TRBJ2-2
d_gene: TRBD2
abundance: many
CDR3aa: CASKAGGSGELFF
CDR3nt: TGTGCCAGCAAAGCGGGGGGATCCGGGGAGCTGTTTTTT

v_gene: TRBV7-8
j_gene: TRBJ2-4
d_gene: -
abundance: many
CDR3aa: CASSIEGGLAKNIQYF
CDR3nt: TGTGCCAGCAGCATCGAGGGGGGCCTAGCCAAAAACATTCAGTACTTC

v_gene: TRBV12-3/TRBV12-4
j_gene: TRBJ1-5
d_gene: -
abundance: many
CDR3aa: CASSFAGPYSNQPQHF
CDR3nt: TGTGCCAGCAGTTTCGCGGGACCATATAGCAATCAGCCCCAGCATTTT

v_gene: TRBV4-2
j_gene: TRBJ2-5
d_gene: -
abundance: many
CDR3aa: CASSQAAETGETQYF
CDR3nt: TGTGCCAGCAGCCAAGCCGCTGAGACGGGGGAGACCCAGTACTTC

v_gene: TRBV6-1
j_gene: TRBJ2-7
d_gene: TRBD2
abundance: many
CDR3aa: CASSELAGAYEQYF
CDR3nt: TGTGCCAGCAGTGAACTAGCGGGAGCATACGAGCAGTACTTC

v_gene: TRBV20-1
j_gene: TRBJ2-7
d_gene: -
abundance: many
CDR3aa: CSARRQYEQYF
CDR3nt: TGCAGTGCTCGAAGACAGTACGAGCAGTACTTC

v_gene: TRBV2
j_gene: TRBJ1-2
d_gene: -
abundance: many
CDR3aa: CASTLTSSNYGYTF
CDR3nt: TGTGCCAGCACCCTGACGAGCTCCAACTATGGCTACACCTTC

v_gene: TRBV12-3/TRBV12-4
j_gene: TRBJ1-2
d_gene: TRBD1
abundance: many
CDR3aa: CASSRQGPYYGYTF
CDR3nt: TGTGCCAGCAGTCGACAGGGGCCTTACTATGGCTACACCTTC

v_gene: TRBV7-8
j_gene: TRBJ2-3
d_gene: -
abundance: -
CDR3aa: CASSPQTTSTDTQYF
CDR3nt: TGTGCCAGCAGCCCGCAGACGACTAGCACAGATACGCAGTATTTT

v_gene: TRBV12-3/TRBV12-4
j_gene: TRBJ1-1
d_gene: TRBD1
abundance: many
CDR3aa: CASSTTGIDTEAFF
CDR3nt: TGTGCCAGCAGTACGACAGGGATAGACACTGAAGCTTTCTTT

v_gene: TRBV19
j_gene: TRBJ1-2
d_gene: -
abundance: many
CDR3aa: CASSIDQEGTDGNYGYTF
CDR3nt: TGTGCCAGTAGTATAGATCAAGAGGGGACTGACGGCAATTATGGCTACACCTTC

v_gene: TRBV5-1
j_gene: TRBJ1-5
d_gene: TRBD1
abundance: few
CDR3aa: CASTVTGGGQPQHF
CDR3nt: TGCGCCAGCACGGTGACAGGGGGAGGTCAGCCCCAGCATTTT

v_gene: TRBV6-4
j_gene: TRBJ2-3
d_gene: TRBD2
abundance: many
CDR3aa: CASSDSSGGATQYF
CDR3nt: TGTGCCAGCAGTGACTCTAGCGGGGGGGCTACGCAGTATTTT

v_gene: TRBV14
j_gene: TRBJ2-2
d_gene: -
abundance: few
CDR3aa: CASSQVRGGRNTGELFF
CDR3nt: TGTGCCAGCAGCCAAGTACGTGGGGGTCGTAACACCGGGGAGCTGTTTTTT

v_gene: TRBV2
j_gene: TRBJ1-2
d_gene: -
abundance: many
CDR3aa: CASSEDRRLGYTF
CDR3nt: TGTGCCAGCAGTGAGGACAGAAGGCTCGGCTACACCTTC

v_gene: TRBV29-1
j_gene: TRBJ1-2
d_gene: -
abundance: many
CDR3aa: CSVEDLRVSGYGYTF
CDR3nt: TGCAGCGTTGAAGATCTGCGGGTATCAGGCTATGGCTACACCTTC

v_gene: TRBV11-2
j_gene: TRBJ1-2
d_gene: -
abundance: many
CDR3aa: CASSLRTEPNYGYTF
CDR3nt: TGTGCCAGCAGCTTAAGGACGGAGCCCAACTATGGCTACACCTTC

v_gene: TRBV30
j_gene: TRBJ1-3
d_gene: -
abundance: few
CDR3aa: CAWNMEPLDTIYF
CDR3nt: TGTGCCTGGAACATGGAACCGTTGGACACCATATATTTT

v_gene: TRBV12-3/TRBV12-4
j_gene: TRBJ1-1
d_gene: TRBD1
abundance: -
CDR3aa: CASSFSGTGTEAFF
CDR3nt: TGTGCCAGCAGTTTTTCCGGGACAGGAACTGAAGCTTTCTTT

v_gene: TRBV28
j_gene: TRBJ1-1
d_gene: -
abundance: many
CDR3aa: CASSPDLWSRAFF
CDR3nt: TGTGCCAGCAGTCCTGACCTCTGGAGTAGGGCTTTCTTT

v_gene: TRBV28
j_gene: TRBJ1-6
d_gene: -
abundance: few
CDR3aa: CASSFQGTYNSPLHF
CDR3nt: TGTGCCAGCAGTTTTCAGGGGACCTATAATTCACCCCTCCACTTT

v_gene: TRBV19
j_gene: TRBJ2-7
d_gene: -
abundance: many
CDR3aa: CASNPQITSYEQYF
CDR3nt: TGTGCCAGTAACCCGCAGATAACTTCCTACGAGCAGTACTTC

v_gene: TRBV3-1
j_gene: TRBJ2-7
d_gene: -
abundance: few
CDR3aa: CASSQGPISSYEQYF
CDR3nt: TGTGCCAGCAGCCAGGGGCCTATTAGCTCCTACGAGCAGTACTTC

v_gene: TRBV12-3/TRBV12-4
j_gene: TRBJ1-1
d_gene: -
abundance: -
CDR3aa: CASSRRAGGTEAFF
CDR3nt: TGTGCCAGCAGCCGCCGGGCCGGGGGCACTGAAGCTTTCTTT

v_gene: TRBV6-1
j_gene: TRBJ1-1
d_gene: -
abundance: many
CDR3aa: CASIPGRGEAFF
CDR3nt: TGTGCCAGCATCCCCGGGCGGGGTGAAGCTTTCTTT

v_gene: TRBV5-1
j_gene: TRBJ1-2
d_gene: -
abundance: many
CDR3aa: CASRRGDERGYTF
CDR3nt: TGCGCCAGCAGAAGGGGGGATGAGAGGGGCTACACCTTC

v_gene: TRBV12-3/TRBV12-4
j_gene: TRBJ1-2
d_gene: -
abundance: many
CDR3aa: CASSLEQGYGYTF
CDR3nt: TGTGCCAGCAGTTTAGAACAGGGTTATGGCTACACCTTC

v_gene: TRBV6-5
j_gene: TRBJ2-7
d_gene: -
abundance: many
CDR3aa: CASSIIATYEQYF
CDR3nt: TGTGCCAGCAGTATTATAGCGACCTACGAGCAGTACTTC

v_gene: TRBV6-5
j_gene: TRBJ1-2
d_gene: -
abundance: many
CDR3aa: CASRYGLDGYTF
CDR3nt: TGTGCCAGCCGTTACGGCCTAGATGGCTACACCTTC